Below are 25 T cell receptor beta chains sequenced from a single sample in a study of shared clonotypes between healthy human individuals. The naive CD8 population came from CD45RO-negative cells selected for CCR7, without terminally differentiated effector memory CD45RA+ cells. Clones were sequenced by immunoSEQ multiplex PCR, and TCRdb holds only the in-frame ones, with some missing. The table lists approximately 810,000 clones, around 93% of them singletons, with about 25% in the top ten. Material: naive CD8+ T cells sorted from blood. The origin of the receptors is a man aged 30 to 45 in good health.

The chain links TRBV6-1 to TRBJ1-5; a weak D match, TRBD1 (6 bases). From germline, CDR1 is MNHNS and CDR2 SASEGT. The length of the CDR3 is 14 residues. Trimming cost V 3 bases and J 5 bases, with 11 bases left between them. CDR3 sequence (DNA): TGTGCCAGCAGTGAGGCGGGGGCCTATCAGCCCCAGCATTTT. This codes for CASSEAGAYQPQHF.

The CDR3 DNA is TGTGCCAGCAGCCCATTAACGGGACAGCATAATGAGCAGTTCTTC. This codes for CASSPLTGQHNEQFF. The chain joins TRBV7-6 to TRBJ2-1, with TRBD1 matching over 7 bases. The CDR3 loop spans 15 amino acids. V shed 5 bases, J shed 7 bases, and the junction held 11 bases outside the gene matches. The germline CDR1 and CDR2 sequences are SGHVS and FNYEAQ.

The chain recombines TRBV7-9 with TRBJ2-2; a weak D match, TRBD2 (6 bases). V lost 1 base to trimming and J lost 0 bases, with 12 bases between them. CDR1 and CDR2 from the germline V gene are SEHNR and FQNEAQ (reference sequence). CDR3 length: 17 amino acids. In DNA form, the CDR3 reads TGTGCCAGCAGCTTAGTTTTGGGGGGTACGAACACCGGGGAGCTGTTTTTT. This sequence encodes CASSLVLGGTNTGELFF.

The J gene is TRBJ2-1, the V gene TRBV27, with D unresolved. The germline V and J ends were trimmed by 1 base and 0 bases, with 10 bases remaining between them. Looked up from germline, CDR1 is MNHEY and CDR2 is SMNVEV (reference sequence). This CDR3 comprises 16 residues. The CDR3 here is CASSLFLGSSYNEQFF. In DNA form, the CDR3 reads TGTGCCAGCAGTTTATTCTTGGGTAGCTCCTACAATGAGCAGTTCTTC.

V usage is TRBV6-5 and J usage is TRBJ2-5; D unclear. Trimming pared 2 bases from V and 4 bases from J, leaving 8 bases between. This CDR3 is 13 amino acids long. Germline CDR1 reads MNHEY; CDR2 reads SVGAGI. In DNA, the CDR3 is TGTGCCAGCAGTTACGGCTTAGGAGAGACCCAGTACTTC. Its protein is CASSYGLGETQYF.

The chain carries TRBV5-1 and TRBJ2-5, with TRBD2 matching 8 bases. The junction had 5 bases not matched to a gene; V was cut back by 1 base and J by 3 bases. CDR3 size: 15 residues. Germline loops: CDR1 SGHRS, CDR2 YFSETQ. The DNA for the CDR3 is TGCGCCAGCAGCTTGTACAGCGGGAGTAAAGAGACCCAGTACTTC. It translates to CASSLYSGSKETQYF.

J is TRBJ2-1 and V is TRBV6-4; TRBD2 matches at 13 bases. The CDR3 has 15 amino acids. Trimming took 3 bases from V and 4 from J; bases not matched to a gene: 0. Germline lookup yields CDR1 MRHNA and CDR2 SNTAGT. CDR3 coding DNA: TGTGCCAGCAGTGAACTAGCGGGAGGGTACAATGAGCAGTTCTTC. It is translated as CASSELAGGYNEQFF.

The chain uses TRBV27 and TRBJ1-1; weak D call: TRBD1 (5 bases). Germline CDR1 reads MNHEY; CDR2 reads SMNVEV (reference sequence). With 0 bases removed from V and 1 base from J, the gap between germline ends came to 9 bases. The CDR3 extends over 15 amino acids. The CDR3 DNA follows: TGTGCCAGCAGTTTATCCACAGGACGGAACACTGAAGCTTTCTTT. This sequence encodes CASSLSTGRNTEAFF.

This chain uses TRBV4-3 with TRBJ2-1; 10 bases map to TRBD2. The junction had 2 bases not matched to a gene; V was cut back by 3 bases and J by 3 bases. This CDR3 spans 15 amino acids. Germline loops: CDR1 LGHNA, CDR2 YSLEER. CDR3 sequence: CASSHTSGDYNEQFF. CDR3 DNA: TGCGCCAGCAGCCACACTAGCGGGGACTACAATGAGCAGTTCTTC.

This clone was detected only once. The chain links TRBV21-1 to TRBJ2-6; the D call TRBD1 from the table was never checked on the DNA. TRBV21-1 is annotated as a pseudogene. CDR3 length: 17 residues. The CDR3 DNA is TGTGCCAGCAGCAAAGCAGGGGCCCACTCTGGGGCCAACGTCCTGACTTTC. Its protein product is CASSKAGAHSGANVLTF.

The chain combines TRBV7-2 with TRBJ2-7, with TRBD1 matching 7 bases. The CDR3 is 15 residues long. From germline, CDR1 is SGHTA and CDR2 FQGNSA. With 4 bases clipped from V and 4 bases from J, the junction kept 10 bases outside the gene matches. Here the CDR3 DNA reads TGTGCCAGCAGCTACGGACAGGCCATGGGGTACGAGCAGTACTTC. Its protein product is CASSYGQAMGYEQYF.

J is TRBJ2-5 and V is TRBV15; 8 nucleotides agree with TRBD2. There are 17 residues in the CDR3. Germline V gene lookup returns CDR1 LNHNV and CDR2 YYDKDF (reference sequence). The junction had 11 bases not matched to a gene; V was cut back by 2 bases and J by 3 bases. The CDR3 loop is CATSRFSGTRSEETQYF. The CDR3 DNA reads as TGTGCCACCAGCAGATTCTCCGGGACTAGATCCGAAGAGACCCAGTACTTC. The complete variable domain, with remaining parts taken from reference TRBV15 and TRBJ2-5, reads DAMVIQNPRYQVTQFGKPVTLSCSQTLNHNVMYWYQQKSSQAPKLLFHYYDKDFNNEADTPDNFQSRRPNTSFCFLDIRSPGLGDTAMYLCATSRFSGTRSEETQYFGPGTRLLVL.

The V call is TRBV29-1, the J call TRBJ2-7; TRBD1 matches 10 bases. J lost 2 bases, V lost 7 bases, and 5 bases had no gene match. Germline V gives CDR1 SQVTM, CDR2 ANQGSEA. This CDR3 is built from 13 residues. DNA of the CDR3: TGCAGCGGTGGACAGGGGGTCGCCTACGAGCAGTACTTC. This encodes CSGGQGVAYEQYF.

The chain carries TRBV13 and TRBJ2-1, with TRBD2 matching 7 bases. V gave up 3 bases and J gave up 6 bases; unmatched junction bases: 11. Germline CDR1 reads PRHDT; CDR2 reads FYEKMQ (reference sequence). The CDR3 is made up of 16 amino acids. This chain's CDR3 is CASSFTLASPGNEQFF. The DNA of the CDR3 is TGTGCCAGCAGCTTCACACTAGCGAGCCCGGGCAATGAGCAGTTCTTC.

V and J are TRBV6-5 and TRBJ1-4; D not certain. Trimming removed 4 bases from V and 2 bases from J, with 8 bases in between. The germline gives CDR1 MNHEY, CDR2 SVGAGI. The CDR3 runs to 14 residues. Written as DNA, the CDR3 is TGTGCCAGCAGTTGGGTCTCTACTAATGAAAAACTGTTTTTT. It yields the protein CASSWVSTNEKLFF.

The V gene is TRBV15, the J gene TRBJ2-7; 8 bases align to TRBD1. The CDR3 loop spans 11 amino acids. Germline values: CDR1 LNHNV, CDR2 YYDKDF (reference sequence). V dropped 8 bases and J dropped 6; count of bases not matched to a gene: 3. The CDR3 region is CATGQGPEQYF. CDR3 bases: TGTGCCACCGGACAGGGACCCGAGCAGTACTTC.

The chain joins TRBV19 to TRBJ2-4; D call uncertain. The germline V gene has CDR1 LNHDA and CDR2 SQIVND (reference sequence). The V end lost 3 bases, the J end lost 0 bases, and 9 bases lay between the germline ends. The CDR3 is 15 amino acids. The CDR3 DNA reads as TGTGCCAGTAGTATCTTCGCTCTAGCCAAAAACATTCAGTACTTC. It translates to CASSIFALAKNIQYF.

V usage is TRBV2 and J usage is TRBJ1-6; no firm D call. The CDR3 spans 13 residues. Looked up from germline, CDR1 is SNHLY and CDR2 is FYNNEI. V gave up 9 bases and J gave up 5 bases, with 11 bases separating them. The chain's CDR3 is CASFRGDNSPLHF. In nucleotides, the CDR3 is TGTGCCAGTTTCCGGGGAGATAATTCACCCCTCCACTTT.

This clone has more than one count but fewer than ten. V gene TRBV30 combines with J gene TRBJ1-2; 10 bases are a match to TRBD1. Trimming took 4 bases from V and 8 from J; bases not matched to a gene: 16. The CDR3 totals 16 residues. Germline V gene data show CDR1 as GTSNPN and CDR2 as SVGIG (reference sequence). In DNA, the CDR3 is TGTGCCTGGAATCGCTACCTTGACAGGGGGCGCGTAGGCTACACCTTC. This encodes CAWNRYLDRGRVGYTF.

The rearrangement joins TRBV4-1 to TRBJ2-2; possible D gene TRBD1, 6 bases. From germline, CDR1 is MGHRA and CDR2 YSYEKL. CDR3 length: 17 amino acids. V was pared by 0 bases and J by 0 bases, with 11 bases between. CDR3 in amino acids: CASSQDEQGANTGELFF. CDR3 DNA sequence: TGCGCCAGCAGCCAAGATGAACAGGGAGCGAACACCGGGGAGCTGTTTTTT.

This chain connects TRBV6-5 to TRBJ2-7; TRBD2 matches at 12 bases. After removal of 4 bases from V and 2 bases from J, the junction contained 3 bases not matched to a gene. Germline values: CDR1 MNHEY, CDR2 SVGAGI. The CDR3 runs to 15 residues. This CDR3 is CASSSTSGRPYEQYF. DNA for the CDR3: TGTGCCAGCAGTTCTACTAGCGGGAGGCCCTACGAGCAGTACTTC.

V and J are TRBV2 and TRBJ2-1, with no clear D. CDR1 SNHLY and CDR2 FYNNEI come from the germline V gene. The ends were cut back, 7 bases at V and 0 bases at J, with 13 bases in the middle. The CDR3 is 15 amino acids. The CDR3 loop is CASIGSESSYNEQFF. The CDR3 bases are TGTGCCAGCATCGGAAGCGAAAGCTCCTACAATGAGCAGTTCTTC. The complete variable domain, with remaining parts taken from reference TRBV2 and TRBJ2-1, reads EPEVTQTPSHQVTQMGQEVILRCVPISNHLYFYWYRQILGQKVEFLVSFYNNEISEKSEIFDDQFSVERPDGSNFTLKIRSTKLEDSAMYFCASIGSESSYNEQFFGPGTRLTVL.

This chain links TRBV11-2 with TRBJ2-2; TRBD2 matches at 7 bases. The CDR3 runs 17 residues. Germline assignment: CDR1 SGHAT and CDR2 FQNNGV. V lost 4 bases, J lost 3 bases, and 11 bases stayed unmatched. The DNA of the CDR3 is TGTGCCAGCAGCTCGATCTCAGCGGGGCCGGACACCGGGGAGCTGTTTTTT. Translating it yields CASSSISAGPDTGELFF.

V usage is TRBV7-9 and J usage is TRBJ2-1; TRBD2 matches at 11 bases. The germline CDR1 and CDR2 sequences are SEHNR and FQNEAQ (reference sequence). This CDR3 has 17 residues. V lost 3 bases to trimming and J lost 6 bases; unmatched junction nucleotides: 10. CDR3 residues: CASSLDVTSGSRNEQFF. The CDR3 nucleotides are TGTGCCAGCAGCTTGGACGTCACTAGCGGGAGTCGCAATGAGCAGTTCTTC.

This clone appeared once. This chain joins TRBV28 and TRBJ2-3; perhaps TRBD1 as D (5 bases). The CDR3 covers 17 residues. Per the germline V gene, CDR1 is MDHEN and CDR2 is SYDVKM. V lost 7 bases to trimming and J lost 1 base, with 21 bases between them. CDR3 amino acids: CASTPPGFWFGTDTQYF. CDR3 bases: TGTGCCAGCACTCCCCCAGGGTTTTGGTTCGGCACAGATACGCAGTATTTT.